Following are 9 T cell receptor beta chains from one sample sequenced in a study of cytomegalovirus exposure and HLA in healthy donors. Vbeta (60) and Jbeta (13) primers were used in the PCR. Clones were sequenced by immunoSEQ multiplex PCR, and TCRdb holds only the in-frame ones, with some missing. The sample consists of 100,000 or so clones, about 81% of them appearing once. Material: PBMCs. The receptor set was obtained from a young man in good health and CMV-seronegative.

The CDR3, as DNA: TGTGCCAGCAGCTCCGGACAGGGAGTGGGAAACACTGAAGCTTTCTTT. Translated, it gives CASSSGQGVGNTEAFF. The chain uses TRBV11-2 and TRBJ1-1, with TRBD1 matching over 8 bases. With 4 bases clipped from V and 2 bases from J, the junction kept 9 bases outside the gene matches. The CDR3 sequence is 16 residues long. Per the germline V gene, CDR1 is SGHAT and CDR2 is FQNNGV.

This chain connects TRBV7-8 to TRBJ1-4, with 10 positions matching TRBD1. The CDR3 sequence is 16 residues long. Germline V gene data show CDR1 as SGHVS and CDR2 as FQNEAQ. J gave up 2 bases and V 6 bases, and 6 bases lay outside the gene matches. CDR3 in amino acids: CASRLTGGMTNEKLFF. DNA for the CDR3: TGTGCCAGCAGGTTGACAGGGGGCATGACTAATGAAAAACTGTTTTTT.

The genes are TRBV6-5 and TRBJ2-1; 10 bases fit TRBD2. Germline V CDR1 and CDR2: MNHEY, SVGAGI. J was trimmed by 10 bases and V by 6 bases; bases with no gene match: 12. The CDR3 length is 15 residues. This CDR3 is CASRRTSGVGGEQFF. The DNA for the CDR3 is TGTGCCAGCAGAAGAACTAGCGGGGTGGGAGGAGAGCAGTTCTTC.

This chain joins TRBV30 and TRBJ2-5; 8 bases match TRBD2. The J call may be in error: the DNA end matches TRBJ2-7 better. The CDR3 loop spans 14 amino acids. CDR1 is GTSNPN, CDR2 SVGIG, per germline (reference sequence). This CDR3 is CAWRFAGGSYEQYF. The CDR3 DNA reads as TGTGCCTGGAGATTTGCGGGAGGTTCCTACGAGCAGTACTTC.

For the CDR3, the DNA is TGTGCCAGCAGCCGAGCCGGGACTAGATCGTCAGATACGCAGTATTTT. Its translation: CASSRAGTRSSDTQYF. This chain uses TRBV7-6 with TRBJ2-3; 8 positions match TRBD2. Trimming cost V 5 bases and J 4 bases; bases outside gene matches: 11. In germline, CDR1 is SGHVS, CDR2 FNYEAQ. There are 16 residues in the CDR3.

This chain connects TRBV7-8 to TRBJ2-7; 7 bases align to TRBD1. V gave up 3 bases and J gave up 2 bases; unmatched junction bases: 22. There are 20 residues in the CDR3. The germline CDR1 and CDR2 sequences are SGHVS and FQNEAQ. CDR3 sequence reads: CASSLQDTTGSIYQTYEQYF. The CDR3 nucleotides read TGTGCCAGCAGCTTGCAGGATACGACAGGGTCTATATACCAAACCTACGAGCAGTACTTC.

The chain couples TRBV1 to TRBJ2-7; the D segment call TRBD2 is taken from the table without a DNA check. TRBV1 is designated a pseudogene. The CDR3 is made up of 13 amino acids. CDR3 sequence reads: CTSSLFRGYEQYF. The CDR3 coding sequence is TGCACCAGCAGCCTCTTTCGGGGCTACGAGCAGTACTTC.

The chain is built from TRBV7-2 and TRBJ1-2; 8 bases align to TRBD1. The CDR3 covers 18 residues. Germline lookup yields CDR1 SGHTA and CDR2 FQGNSA. J gave up 1 base and V 6 bases, and 16 bases lay outside the gene matches. The CDR3 sequence: CASRINSLDRAFNYGYTF. The CDR3 DNA reads TGTGCCAGCAGGATTAATTCGCTGGACAGGGCTTTTAACTATGGCTACACCTTC.

The chain joins TRBV6-5 to TRBJ1-4; D is possibly TRBD1 (5 bases). Per the germline V gene, CDR1 is MNHEY and CDR2 is SVGAGI. Trimming pared 6 bases from V and 2 bases from J, leaving 13 bases between. The CDR3 sequence is 15 residues long. In DNA, the CDR3 is TGTGCCAGCAGACCCCAGGGTGGCACTAATGAAAAACTGTTTTTT. Its translation is CASRPQGGTNEKLFF.